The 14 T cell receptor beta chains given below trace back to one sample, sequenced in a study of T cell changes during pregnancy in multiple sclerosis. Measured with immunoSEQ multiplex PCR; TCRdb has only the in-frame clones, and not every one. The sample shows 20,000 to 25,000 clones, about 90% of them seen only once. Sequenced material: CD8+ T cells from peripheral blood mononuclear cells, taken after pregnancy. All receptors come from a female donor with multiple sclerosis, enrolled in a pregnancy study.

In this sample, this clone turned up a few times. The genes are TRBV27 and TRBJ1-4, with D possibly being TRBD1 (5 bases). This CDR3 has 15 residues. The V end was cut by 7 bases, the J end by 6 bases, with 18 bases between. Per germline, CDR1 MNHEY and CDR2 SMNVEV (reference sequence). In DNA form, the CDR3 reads TGTGCCAGCACCAGAATGGGGGGGACCCATGAAAAACTGTTTTTT. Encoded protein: CASTRMGGTHEKLFF.

The CDR3 protein is CASSSHGQGGTEAFF. CDR3 sequence (DNA): TGTGCCAGCAGCTCCCACGGACAGGGTGGGACTGAAGCTTTCTTT. The V call is TRBV7-9, the J call TRBJ1-1; 8 bases map to TRBD1. The CDR3 is 15 amino acids. The germline V gene encodes CDR1 SEHNR and CDR2 FQNEAQ (reference sequence). V lost 4 bases, J lost 5 bases, and 9 bases stayed unmatched.

The CDR3 nucleotides are TGTGCCAGCAGCGTAGAAGGGACTAGCTACAATGAGCAGTTCTTC. Translation gives CASSVEGTSYNEQFF. The rearrangement joins TRBV9 to TRBJ2-1; 8 positions agree with TRBD2. V shed 0 bases and J 3 bases; nucleotides not matched to a gene: 2. Germline CDR1 SGDLS, CDR2 YYNGEE. This CDR3 is built from 15 residues. The full variable domain, its missing parts supplied by reference TRBV9 and TRBJ2-1, is DSGVTQTPKHLITATGQRVTLRCSPRSGDLSVYWYQQSLDQGLQFLIQYYNGEERAKGNILERFSAQQFPDLHSELNLSSLELGDSALYFCASSVEGTSYNEQFFGPGTRLTVL.

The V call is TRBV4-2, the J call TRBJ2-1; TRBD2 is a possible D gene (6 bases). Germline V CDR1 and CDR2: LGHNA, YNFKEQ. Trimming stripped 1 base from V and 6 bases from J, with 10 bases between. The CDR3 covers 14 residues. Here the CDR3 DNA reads TGTGCCAGCAGCCAAGCGCAACTAGCCAATGAGCAGTTCTTC. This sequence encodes CASSQAQLANEQFF.

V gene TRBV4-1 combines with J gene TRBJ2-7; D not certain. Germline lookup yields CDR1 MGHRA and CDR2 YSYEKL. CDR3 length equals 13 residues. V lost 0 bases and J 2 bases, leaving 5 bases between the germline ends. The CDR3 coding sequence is TGCGCCAGCAGCCAAGAATCTGCCTACGAGCAGTACTTC. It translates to CASSQESAYEQYF.

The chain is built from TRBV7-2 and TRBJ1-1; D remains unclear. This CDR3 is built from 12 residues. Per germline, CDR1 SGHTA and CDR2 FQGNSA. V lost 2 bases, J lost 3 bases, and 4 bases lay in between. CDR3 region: CASSLSDTEAFF. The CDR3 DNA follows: TGTGCCAGCAGCTTATCGGACACTGAAGCTTTCTTT.

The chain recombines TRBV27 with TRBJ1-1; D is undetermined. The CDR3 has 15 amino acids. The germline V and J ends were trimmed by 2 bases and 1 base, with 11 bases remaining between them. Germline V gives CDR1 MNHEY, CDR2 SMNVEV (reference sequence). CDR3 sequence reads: CASSLGPGGNTEAFF. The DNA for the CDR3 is TGTGCCAGCAGTTTAGGACCCGGAGGGAACACTGAAGCTTTCTTT.

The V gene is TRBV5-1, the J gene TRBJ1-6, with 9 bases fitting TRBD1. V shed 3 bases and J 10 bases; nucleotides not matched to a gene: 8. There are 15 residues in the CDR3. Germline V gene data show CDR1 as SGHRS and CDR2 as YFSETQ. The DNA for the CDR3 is TGCGCCAGCAGCTCCTACAGGGGGCATCGGTCACCCCTCCACTTT. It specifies CASSSYRGHRSPLHF.

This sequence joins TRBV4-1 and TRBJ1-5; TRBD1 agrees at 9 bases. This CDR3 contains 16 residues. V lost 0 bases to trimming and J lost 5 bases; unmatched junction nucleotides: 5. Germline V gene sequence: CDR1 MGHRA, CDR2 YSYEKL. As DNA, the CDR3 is TGCGCCAGCAGCCAAGACCAGACAGGGGGTTATCAGCCCCAGCATTTT. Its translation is CASSQDQTGGYQPQHF.

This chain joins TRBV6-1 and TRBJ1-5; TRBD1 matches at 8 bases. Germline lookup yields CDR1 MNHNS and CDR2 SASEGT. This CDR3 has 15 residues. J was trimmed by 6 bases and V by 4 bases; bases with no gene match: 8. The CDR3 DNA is TGTGCCAGCAGTGTTCCGACAGGGGTGATTCAGCCCCAGCATTTT. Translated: CASSVPTGVIQPQHF.

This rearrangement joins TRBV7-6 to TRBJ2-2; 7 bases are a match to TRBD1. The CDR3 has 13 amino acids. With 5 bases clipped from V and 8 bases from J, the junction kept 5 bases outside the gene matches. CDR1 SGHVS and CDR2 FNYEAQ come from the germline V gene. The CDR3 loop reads CASSPRGNGELFF. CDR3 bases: TGTGCCAGCAGCCCCAGGGGGAATGGGGAGCTGTTTTTT.

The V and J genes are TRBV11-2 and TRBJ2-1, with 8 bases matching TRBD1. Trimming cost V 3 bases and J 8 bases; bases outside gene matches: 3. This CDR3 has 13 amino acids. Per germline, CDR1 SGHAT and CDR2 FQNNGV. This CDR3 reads CASSFPGGYEQFF. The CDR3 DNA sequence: TGTGCCAGCAGCTTCCCAGGGGGCTATGAGCAGTTCTTC.

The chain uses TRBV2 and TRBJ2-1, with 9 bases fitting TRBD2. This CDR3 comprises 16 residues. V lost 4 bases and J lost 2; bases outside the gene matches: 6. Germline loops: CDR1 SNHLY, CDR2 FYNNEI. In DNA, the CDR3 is TGTGCCAGCAGTGGAGTAGCGGGAGACCCCTACAATGAGCAGTTCTTC. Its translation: CASSGVAGDPYNEQFF.

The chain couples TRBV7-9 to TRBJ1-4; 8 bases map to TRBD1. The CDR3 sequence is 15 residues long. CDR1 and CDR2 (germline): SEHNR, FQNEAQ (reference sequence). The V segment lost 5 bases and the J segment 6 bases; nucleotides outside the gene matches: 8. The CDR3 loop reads CASSPTGGGHEKLFF. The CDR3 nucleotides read TGTGCCAGCAGCCCCACAGGGGGAGGACATGAAAAACTGTTTTTT. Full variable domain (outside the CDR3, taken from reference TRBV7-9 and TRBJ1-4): DTGVSQNPRHKITKRGQNVTFRCDPISEHNRLYWYRQTLGQGPEFLTYFQNEAQLEKSRLLSDRFSAERPKGSFSTLEIQRTEQGDSAMYLCASSPTGGGHEKLFFGSGTQLSVL.